This passage covers 8 T cell receptor beta chains from one sample sequenced in a study of cytomegalovirus exposure and HLA in healthy donors. PCR primers comprised 60 Vbeta and 13 Jbeta primers. Assay: immunoSEQ multiplex PCR; the TCRdb copy retains only in-frame clones and omits some. The table for this sample gives about 87,000 clones. Sequenced material: PBMCs. The receptor source for this set is a middle-aged man in good health and CMV-seropositive.

The CDR3 spells CASSYRGRDRGVGYTF. CDR3 nucleotides: TGTGCCAGCAGCTATAGGGGCCGGGACAGGGGAGTTGGCTACACCTTC. The chain combines TRBV7-2 with TRBJ1-2; 10 bases map to TRBD1. Germline CDR1 reads SGHTA; CDR2 reads FQGNSA. The CDR3 loop spans 16 amino acids. Trimming removed 4 bases from V and 7 bases from J; junction bases left unmatched: 12.

This sequence joins TRBV19 and TRBJ1-1, with unresolved D. V was shortened by 5 bases and J by 1 base, with 11 bases between the two germline ends. The CDR3 is made up of 14 amino acids. Germline V gene sequence: CDR1 LNHDA, CDR2 SQIVND (reference sequence). The CDR3 protein is CASSLIGQNTEAFF. In DNA form, the CDR3 reads TGTGCCAGTAGTCTTATTGGCCAGAACACTGAAGCTTTCTTT. Based on the CDR3 plus reference TRBV19 and TRBJ1-1, the full variable domain is DGGITQSPKYLFRKEGQNVTLSCEQNLNHDAMYWYRQDPGQGLRLIYYSQIVNDFQKGDIAEGYSVSREKKESFPLTVTSAQKNPTAFYLCASSLIGQNTEAFFGQGTRLTVV.

The chain joins TRBV7-2 to TRBJ1-1; possible D gene TRBD1, 6 bases. The germline gives CDR1 SGHTA, CDR2 FQGNSA. V gave up 5 bases and J gave up 3 bases, with 10 bases separating them. The CDR3 sequence is 13 residues long. The CDR3 DNA reads as TGTGCCAGCAGCCCGGGACAATACACTGAAGCTTTCTTT. Amino acid sequence: CASSPGQYTEAFF.

The V gene is TRBV7-2, the J gene TRBJ2-7; a possible D gene is TRBD1 (5 bases). Per germline, CDR1 SGHTA and CDR2 FQGNSA. Trimming removed 4 bases at V and 2 bases at J, with 9 bases between. The CDR3 runs to 13 residues. In DNA form, the CDR3 reads TGTGCCAGCAGCTCCACAGGTCCCTACGAGCAGTACGTC. Its translation: CASSSTGPYEQYV.

The chain uses TRBV11-3 and TRBJ2-1; D is perhaps TRBD2 (5 bases). From germline, CDR1 is SGHNT and CDR2 YENEEA. V was pared by 7 bases and J by 0 bases, with 10 bases between. This CDR3 spans 14 amino acids. Here the CDR3 DNA reads TGTGCCAGCACCACTAGAGCCTCCTACAATGAGCAGTTCTTC. Translating gives CASTTRASYNEQFF.

The rearrangement links TRBV30 to TRBJ2-7, with D hard to call. CDR3 length: 14 residues. CDR1 is GTSNPN and CDR2 is SVGIG in the germline V gene (reference sequence). The V and J ends lost 0 bases and 1 base respectively, with 10 bases between them. Written as DNA, the CDR3 is TGTGCCTGGAGTGTGGGCACCGAGTCCTACGAGCAGTACTTC. Its translation is CAWSVGTESYEQYF.

The chain links TRBV18 to TRBJ2-7; 7 bases line up with TRBD1. V shed 3 bases and J 2 bases; nucleotides not matched to a gene: 13. The germline V gene encodes CDR1 KGHSH and CDR2 LQKENI. There are 17 residues in the CDR3. The CDR3 region has the DNA TGTGCCAGCTCACCCGGACAGGTAACCCCTTCCCCCTACGAGCAGTACTTC. Encoded protein: CASSPGQVTPSPYEQYF.

The chain links TRBV2 to TRBJ2-7, with 7 bases identical to TRBD1. Germline V CDR1 and CDR2: SNHLY, FYNNEI. The CDR3 has 15 amino acids. V was pared by 4 bases and J by 2 bases, with 8 bases of the junction left unmatched. CDR3 sequence reads: CASSGSRDRPYEQYV. The DNA for the CDR3 is TGTGCCAGCAGTGGAAGTCGGGACAGACCCTACGAGCAGTACGTC.